This T cell receptor beta chain was identified in a study of response to subunit inactivated influenza vaccine. Notes on the study in general: Authors suggested seasonal influenza vaccinations each recruit few new T cells.

TCRdb reanalysed the RT-PCR reads using MiXCR and keeps one entry per CDR3 protein. The sample has around 750,000 distinct CDR3 sequences; about 20% are singletons. The CDR3 is 14 residues long. The germline CDR1 and CDR2 sequences are GTSNPN and SVGIG (reference sequence). The V end lost 2 bases, the J end lost 2 bases, and 10 bases lay between the germline ends. Concerning this clonotype itself: Its specificity is not known.

The specimen comprised PBMCs from blood, sampled 5 days after vaccination. The clonotype originates from a man aged 45-65 years who received an inactivated influenza vaccine. The chain is built from TRBV30 and TRBJ2-1, with D possibly matching TRBD2 (7 bases). CDR3 region: CAWSWGGAYNEQFF. The CDR3 coding sequence is TGTGCCTGGAGTTGGGGGGGCGCCTACAATGAGCAGTTCTTC.